The 12 T cell receptor beta chains below all came from one sample that was sequenced in a study of T cells in localized non-small cell lung cancer (dated by TCRdb to the early 2020s). Library method: the immunoSEQ multiplex PCR assay. The table was pulled from immuneACCESS by TCRdb, which kept in-frame rearrangements only. Such tables lose some clones; where checked, under half of the loss comes from unresolved V genes, and the rest has no known cause. The sample records 45,000 to 65,000 clones, 80% of which are singletons. Jointly, the top ten make up roughly 4.5% of the sample. The specimen was PBMCs, collected before any cancer treatment. The origin of the receptors is a woman between 35 and 70 years old with stage II lung adenocarcinoma.

The chain uses TRBV15 and TRBJ1-4, with D possibly matching TRBD1 (6 bases). Germline V gene sequence: CDR1 LNHNV, CDR2 YYDKDF (reference sequence). The CDR3 sequence is 17 residues long. V gave up 3 bases and J gave up 4 bases, with 18 bases separating them. The CDR3 sequence: CATSRFRLAQGNEKLFF. Written as DNA, the CDR3 is TGTGCCACCAGCAGGTTCCGTCTCGCACAGGGTAATGAAAAACTGTTTTTT.

The chain joins TRBV30 to TRBJ2-7, with 7 positions matching TRBD1. Germline values: CDR1 GTSNPN, CDR2 SVGIG (reference sequence). J was trimmed by 3 bases and V by 5 bases; bases with no gene match: 10. The CDR3 is 14 residues long. DNA of the CDR3: TGTGCCTGGGACAAGGGACAGCAAGACTACGAGCAGTACTTC. Translating gives CAWDKGQQDYEQYF. Full variable domain (outside the CDR3, taken from reference TRBV30 and TRBJ2-7): SQTIHQWPATLVQPVGSPLSLECTVEGTSNPNLYWYRQAAGRGLQLLFYSVGIGQISSEVPQNLSASRPQDRQFILSSKKLLLSDSGFYLCAWDKGQQDYEQYFGPGTRLTVT.

This chain joins TRBV7-9 and TRBJ1-6; weak D call: TRBD1 (5 bases). Between the trimmed V and J ends, which lost 1 base and 0 bases, there was a span of 7 bases. The CDR3 is 16 residues long. In germline, CDR1 is SEHNR, CDR2 FQNEAQ (reference sequence). The CDR3, as DNA: TGTGCCAGCAGCTTAGAAACAGGCTCCTATAATTCACCCCTCCACTTT. This translates into CASSLETGSYNSPLHF.

Regarding this clone: At the DNA level, this CDR3 is encoded by other sequences in the same sample as well. The J gene is TRBJ1-5, the V gene TRBV30, with D unclear. The CDR3 runs to 13 residues. Trimming took 1 base from V and 0 from J, leaving 4 bases between them. Germline CDR1 GTSNPN, CDR2 SVGIG (reference sequence). The CDR3 is CAWSGDSNQPQHF. DNA for the CDR3: TGTGCCTGGAGTGGGGATAGCAATCAGCCCCAGCATTTT.

The chain employs TRBV11-2 and TRBJ2-7; D remains ambiguous. The length of the CDR3 is 14 residues. CDR1 is SGHAT, CDR2 FQNNGV, per germline. Trimming took 1 base from V and 2 from J, leaving 9 bases between them. In DNA, the CDR3 is TGTGCCAGCAGCTTAGTCGACTTTGCCTACGAGCAGTACTTC. Translating gives CASSLVDFAYEQYF. The full variable domain, completed using reference TRBV11-2 and TRBJ2-7, is EAGVAQSPRYKIIEKRQSVAFWCNPISGHATLYWYQQILGQGPKLLIQFQNNGVVDDSQLPKDRFSAERLKGVDSTLKIQPAKLEDSAVYLCASSLVDFAYEQYFGPGTRLTVT.

V gene TRBV7-9 combines with J gene TRBJ2-2; TRBD1 matches 9 bases. The germline CDR1 and CDR2 sequences are SEHNR and FQNEAQ (reference sequence). This CDR3 spans 14 amino acids. Germline trimming cut 8 bases from V and 5 bases from J; bases unmatched to any gene: 6. The CDR3 DNA follows: TGTGCCAGCCGGACAGGGGTCGGAACCGGGGAGCTGTTTTTT. Protein: CASRTGVGTGELFF.

This rearrangement joins TRBV27 to TRBJ2-1; 8 positions match TRBD2. V lost 0 bases to trimming and J lost 5 bases; unmatched junction nucleotides: 6. CDR1 and CDR2 from the germline V gene are MNHEY and SMNVEV (reference sequence). The CDR3 length is 16 residues. The CDR3 sequence: CASSLSWRGAHNEQFF. In DNA form, the CDR3 reads TGTGCCAGCAGTTTATCGTGGCGGGGGGCTCACAATGAGCAGTTCTTC.

The chain combines TRBV6-1 with TRBJ1-1; no definite D call. CDR3 length: 12 residues. The germline CDR1 and CDR2 sequences are MNHNS and SASEGT. V lost 4 bases and J 0 bases, leaving 3 bases between the germline ends. CDR3 sequence reads: CASSGVNTEAFF. DNA for the CDR3: TGTGCCAGCAGTGGTGTGAACACTGAAGCTTTCTTT.

This rearrangement joins TRBV11-2 to TRBJ1-1, with 8 bases aligning to TRBD1. CDR1 is SGHAT, CDR2 FQNNGV, per germline. J lost 3 bases, V lost 5 bases, and 2 bases had no gene match. This CDR3 is 13 amino acids long. The CDR3 region has the DNA TGTGCCAGCAGCGCAGGGGGCTACACTGAAGCTTTCTTT. This encodes CASSAGGYTEAFF.

The chain couples TRBV19 to TRBJ2-3; D call uncertain. This CDR3 has 13 residues. Trimming pared 6 bases from V and 0 bases from J, leaving 7 bases between. Germline V gives CDR1 LNHDA, CDR2 SQIVND (reference sequence). The CDR3 sequence: CASRGGSTDTQYF. The DNA of the CDR3 is TGTGCCAGTAGGGGCGGAAGCACAGATACGCAGTATTTT.

This chain connects TRBV7-2 to TRBJ2-1; 9 bases agree with TRBD1. Germline CDR1 is SGHTA and CDR2 is FQGNSA. Trimming at V came to 4 bases and at J to 4 bases, leaving 2 bases not matched to a gene. The CDR3 extends over 14 amino acids. The CDR3 sequence is CASSSGTGYNEQFF. CDR3 sequence (DNA): TGTGCCAGCAGCTCTGGGACAGGGTACAATGAGCAGTTCTTC.

This clone was detected only once. The chain links TRBV12-5 to TRBJ2-1; 7 nucleotides agree with TRBD2. The CDR3 extends over 19 amino acids. The V and J ends lost 2 bases and 2 bases, in that order; junction bases with no gene match: 15. Germline values: CDR1 LGHNT, CDR2 FRNRAP. The CDR3 DNA reads as TGTGCTAGTGGTTTGTCGGCCCGCGGGCTAGCGGCGACCTACAATGAGCAGTTCTTC. Translated: CASGLSARGLAATYNEQFF. Looking up the rest from reference TRBV12-5 and TRBJ2-1 gives the full variable domain: DARVTQTPRHKVTEMGQEVTMRCQPILGHNTVFWYRQTMMQGLELLAYFRNRAPLDDSGMPKDRFSAEMPDATLATLKIQPSEPRDSAVYFCASGLSARGLAATYNEQFFGPGTRLTVL.